This T cell receptor (beta chain) was documented in a study of blood T cell repertoires in COVID-19. The participants were between about 18 and 90 years old and came from 20 to 30 US areas. In the original workflow: Reference gene primer amplification gave nucleated cell count estimates. Using immunoSEQ multiplex PCR, the repertoire was profiled, and TCRdb retains in-frame clones only, with some absent. That table is the source of V, J and clone size, and D and trimming were worked out from the DNA. The table has over 200,000 clones, around 90% seen once. V lost 4 bases to trimming and J lost 9 bases; unmatched junction nucleotides: 9. Germline-derived CDR1 and CDR2 are SGHTA and FQGTGA. The CDR3 is made up of 14 amino acids.

The chain recombines TRBV7-3 with TRBJ2-1; the match to TRBD1 covers 7 bases. The sequence came from a man between 25 and 39 years old who had recovered from COVID-19. What was sequenced was PBMCs or T cells enriched from blood (not recorded which). The CDR3 DNA follows: TGTGCCAGCAGCTCAAACAGGGGCCTTGGTGAGCAGTTCTTC. Translating it yields CASSSNRGLGEQFF.